Below, 22 T cell receptor beta chains from the same sample are listed, as sequenced in a study of T cell changes during pregnancy in multiple sclerosis. Sequencing was performed with immunoSEQ multiplex PCR; in TCRdb, only in-frame clones are kept and a portion is missing. The table includes around 30,000 clones, 80% to 90% detected once. Sequences were derived from CD4+ T cells from peripheral blood mononuclear cells, sampled in the second trimester of pregnancy. The receptors shown here come from a female donor with multiple sclerosis, enrolled in a pregnancy study.

V gene TRBV6-1 combines with J gene TRBJ1-3, with TRBD1 matching over 7 bases. CDR3 length: 12 amino acids. From germline, CDR1 is MNHNS and CDR2 SASEGT. With V trimmed by 10 bases and J by 7 bases, 7 bases remained unmatched. The CDR3 protein is CATTRQGNTIYF. The CDR3 nucleotides read TGTGCCACCACCCGACAGGGCAACACCATATATTTT.

This chain connects TRBV4-3 to TRBJ2-7, with 9 positions matching TRBD1. The CDR3 runs to 15 residues. J gave up 4 bases and V 3 bases, and 7 bases lay outside the gene matches. Germline-derived CDR1 and CDR2 are LGHNA and YSLEER. In DNA, the CDR3 is TGCGCCAGCAGCCAGATAACAGGGGGCGGATACGAGCAGTACTTC. Its translation is CASSQITGGGYEQYF.

This chain links TRBV5-1 with TRBJ1-4, with D possibly being TRBD1 (5 bases). The germline V gene has CDR1 SGHRS and CDR2 YFSETQ. The CDR3 loop spans 15 amino acids. V lost 6 bases and J lost 1, with 13 bases in between. CDR3: CASTFAGVTNEKLFF. In DNA form, the CDR3 reads TGCGCCAGCACTTTTGCGGGGGTAACTAATGAAAAACTGTTTTTT.

The chain is built from TRBV5-1 and TRBJ2-3, with 10 bases fitting TRBD2. The germline V gene encodes CDR1 SGHRS and CDR2 YFSETQ. Trimming took 2 bases from V and 3 from J; bases not matched to a gene: 6. The CDR3 has 16 amino acids. This CDR3 is CASSFRAGGITDTQYF. In nucleotides, the CDR3 is TGCGCCAGCAGCTTTCGAGCGGGGGGGATAACAGATACGCAGTATTTT.

This chain joins TRBV9 and TRBJ1-2; 9 bases map to TRBD1. This CDR3 has 16 amino acids. Trimming cost V 0 bases and J 6 bases; bases outside gene matches: 9. Germline values: CDR1 SGDLS, CDR2 YYNGEE. CDR3 nucleotides: TGTGCCAGCAGCGTAGCCTTTGGGGACAGGGTGGATGGCTACACCTTC. It encodes CASSVAFGDRVDGYTF.

The chain has TRBV7-2 and TRBJ2-3, with 12 positions matching TRBD2. This CDR3 is built from 18 residues. Trimming removed 8 bases from V and 0 bases from J; junction bases left unmatched: 12. Looked up from germline, CDR1 is SGHTA and CDR2 is FQGNSA. The CDR3 bases are TGTGCCAGCGGAAGGACTAGCGGGGAAAAATCTAGCACAGATACGCAGTATTTT. Amino acid sequence: CASGRTSGEKSSTDTQYF.

The rearrangement links TRBV18 to TRBJ1-5; D is unclear. Per the germline V gene, CDR1 is KGHSH and CDR2 is LQKENI. CDR3 length: 13 residues. V shed 3 bases and J shed 6 bases, with 9 bases lying between them. Here the CDR3 DNA reads TGTGCCAGCTCACCGGCAGGTCCTCAGCCCCAGCATTTT. Protein sequence: CASSPAGPQPQHF.

This clone was seen only once. The chain recombines TRBV5-4 with TRBJ2-5, with TRBD2 matching 13 bases. This CDR3 contains 15 residues. CDR1 is SGHNT, CDR2 YYREEE, per germline (reference sequence). The V gene end was trimmed by 4 bases and the J gene end by 4 bases; junction bases not matched to a gene: 4. For the CDR3, the DNA is TGTGCCAGCAGCCTCCGACTAGCGGGGGGAGAGACCCAGTACTTC. Amino acids: CASSLRLAGGETQYF.

The rearrangement joins TRBV2 to TRBJ1-1; D uncertain. Trimming removed 8 bases from V and 1 base from J, with 11 bases in between. There are 13 residues in the CDR3. Looked up from germline, CDR1 is SNHLY and CDR2 is FYNNEI. The CDR3 region has the DNA TGTGCCAGCGGGAGCCGAGGGAACACTGAAGCTTTCTTT. It codes for CASGSRGNTEAFF.

The chain joins TRBV6-5 to TRBJ1-2, with D unclear. This CDR3 is built from 14 residues. CDR1 and CDR2 from the germline V gene are MNHEY and SVGAGI. V lost 0 bases and J lost 2, with 7 bases in between. CDR3: CASSYSAGNYGYTF. CDR3 nucleotide sequence: TGTGCCAGCAGTTACTCGGCCGGGAACTATGGCTACACCTTC.

V gene TRBV9 combines with J gene TRBJ1-6; a weak D match, TRBD1 (5 bases). With 0 bases removed from V and 10 bases from J, the gap between germline ends came to 14 bases. This CDR3 has 15 residues. Germline CDR1 is SGDLS and CDR2 is YYNGEE. Written as DNA, the CDR3 is TGTGCCAGCAGCGTAGAGGCAGGGCCACCCTCACCCCTCCACTTT. Translating it yields CASSVEAGPPSPLHF. Complete variable domain (other parts from reference TRBV9 and TRBJ1-6): DSGVTQTPKHLITATGQRVTLRCSPRSGDLSVYWYQQSLDQGLQFLIQYYNGEERAKGNILERFSAQQFPDLHSELNLSSLELGDSALYFCASSVEAGPPSPLHFGNGTRLTVT.

The J gene is TRBJ2-5, the V gene TRBV15; 9 bases line up with TRBD2. The better agreement between TRBJ2-7 and the DNA end casts doubt on the J call. The CDR3 loop spans 14 amino acids. Germline V lookup: CDR1 LNHNV, CDR2 YYDKDF (reference sequence). The DNA for the CDR3 is TGTGCCACCAGCGAGCGGGGGGCCTCCTACGAGCAGTACTTC. It encodes CATSERGASYEQYF.

The genes are TRBV7-9 and TRBJ1-1; 12 nucleotides agree with TRBD1. Losses at the gene ends were 3 bases for V and 4 bases for J; bases not matched to a gene: 6. CDR3 length: 16 residues. CDR1 is SEHNR, CDR2 FQNEAQ, per germline (reference sequence). This CDR3 reads CASSLGTGGRVTEAFF. The CDR3 DNA reads as TGTGCCAGCAGCTTGGGGACAGGGGGCAGGGTCACTGAAGCTTTCTTT.

This rearrangement joins TRBV7-8 to TRBJ2-5; 10 nucleotides line up with TRBD1. CDR3 length equals 15 residues. CDR1 SGHVS and CDR2 FQNEAQ come from the germline V gene. Trimming removed 6 bases from V and 4 bases from J; junction bases left unmatched: 8. DNA of the CDR3: TGTGCCAGCAGTACTAGACAGGGGGCAGGAGAGACCCAGTACTTC. Protein product: CASSTRQGAGETQYF. The full variable domain, rest sourced from reference TRBV7-8 and TRBJ2-5, is GAGVSQSPRYKVAKRGQDVALRCDPISGHVSLFWYQQALGQGPEFLTYFQNEAQLDKSGLPSDRFFAERPEGSVSTLKIQRTQQEDSAVYLCASSTRQGAGETQYFGPGTRLLVL.

To note about this clone: This same CDR3 is encoded by further DNA sequences in the sample. The V call is TRBV6-6, the J call TRBJ1-6; D unclear. V lost 5 bases and J 9 bases, leaving 11 bases between the germline ends. The CDR3 consists of 13 residues. Germline V lookup: CDR1 MNHNY, CDR2 SVGAGI (reference sequence). The CDR3: CASSQEEVSPLHF. The CDR3 DNA reads TGTGCCAGCAGTCAAGAGGAGGTTTCACCCCTCCACTTT.

This chain links TRBV7-9 with TRBJ2-1, with D possibly TRBD2 on 6 matching bases. The CDR3 sequence is 12 residues long. Trimming cost V 5 bases and J 8 bases, with 10 bases left between them. Germline CDR1 and CDR2: SEHNR and FQNEAQ (reference sequence). The CDR3 bases are TGTGCCAGCAGCCGGGGGTTGGATGAGCAGTTCTTC. Residues: CASSRGLDEQFF.

This clone appeared once. V usage is TRBV18 and J usage is TRBJ1-2, with D hard to call. V lost 3 bases and J lost 3, with 11 bases in between. The CDR3 loop spans 14 amino acids. Germline V gene sequence: CDR1 KGHSH, CDR2 LQKENI. The CDR3 DNA sequence: TGTGCCAGCTCACCGGGAGGGAAGGACTATGGCTACACCTTC. Amino acid sequence: CASSPGGKDYGYTF. The variable domain in full, completed from reference TRBV18 and TRBJ1-2, reads NAGVMQNPRHLVRRRGQEARLRCSPMKGHSHVYWYRQLPEEGLKFMVYLQKENIIDESGMPKERFSAEFPKEGPSILRIQQVVRGDSAAYFCASSPGGKDYGYTFGSGTRLTVV.

The chain is built from TRBV18 and TRBJ1-6, with 8 bases fitting TRBD1. The J segment lost 9 bases and the V segment lost 0 bases, leaving 7 bases of the junction unmatched. The germline gives CDR1 KGHSH, CDR2 LQKENI. The CDR3 has 16 residues. The CDR3: CASSPPSYRGFSPLHF. The CDR3 DNA reads as TGTGCCAGCTCACCACCGTCCTACAGGGGGTTTTCACCCCTCCACTTT.

V usage is TRBV6-6 and J usage is TRBJ2-1, with a weak D call TRBD2 (6 bases). The CDR3 sequence is 14 residues long. Trimming removed 6 bases at V and 3 bases at J, with 12 bases between. In germline, CDR1 is MNHNY, CDR2 SVGAGI (reference sequence). CDR3 protein: CASRPGERYNEQFF. In nucleotides, the CDR3 is TGTGCCAGCAGACCGGGGGAGCGCTACAATGAGCAGTTCTTC.

The chain links TRBV19 to TRBJ1-5, with D possibly being TRBD1 (5 bases). V was shortened by 8 bases and J by 5 bases, with 19 bases between the two germline ends. The CDR3 contains 15 residues. Germline V gene sequence: CDR1 LNHDA, CDR2 SQIVND (reference sequence). The CDR3 nucleotides read TGTGCCAGTGGGCGGGAGGGGTGGGGAGATCAGCCCCAGCATTTT. Translated, it gives CASGREGWGDQPQHF.

The V and J genes are TRBV5-1 and TRBJ1-5; D uncertain. The CDR3 runs 13 residues. Germline CDR1 SGHRS, CDR2 YFSETQ. V was cut by 2 bases and J by 4 bases, with 7 bases left in between. CDR3 protein: CASSFDGNQPQHF. The CDR3 coding sequence is TGCGCCAGCAGCTTTGACGGGAATCAGCCCCAGCATTTT.

The chain uses TRBV11-2 and TRBJ1-1; D is undetermined. The germline V gene encodes CDR1 SGHAT and CDR2 FQNNGV. Trimming cost V 5 bases and J 4 bases, with 11 bases left between them. The CDR3 consists of 13 residues. The CDR3 spells CASSHGDGTEAFF. The CDR3 DNA is TGTGCCAGCAGCCACGGAGATGGCACTGAAGCTTTCTTT.